One sample yielded the 9 T cell receptor beta chains listed below, sequenced in a study of early T cells in non-severe SARS-CoV-2 infection. TCRdb re-derived calls from the 5' RACE reads in MiXCR, one entry per CDR3 protein. The sample yields tens of thousands of distinct CDR3 sequences, approximately 11% seen once. The specimen was whole blood, collected at baseline. These TCRs come from an adult who was a healthcare worker with PCR-confirmed SARS-CoV-2 infection or an uninfected control (not recorded which).

This clonotype was picked up a small number of times. The chain is built from TRBV28 and TRBJ2-2; D is undetermined. Germline V gene sequence: CDR1 MDHEN, CDR2 SYDVKM. With 2 bases removed from V and 4 bases from J, the gap between germline ends came to 8 bases. The CDR3 contains 14 residues. CDR3 loop: CASSLAWSTGELFF. In nucleotides, the CDR3 is TGTGCCAGCAGTTTAGCCTGGTCCACCGGGGAGCTGTTTTTT.

This clonotype was detected many times. The junction and the germline gene differ at one end; a read error may be behind it. The rearrangement joins TRBV5-6 to TRBJ1-1, with D possibly being TRBD1 (6 bases). CDR1 is SGHDT, CDR2 YYEEEE, per germline. The CDR3 has 17 residues. CDR3 region: CASSPQLRGALKTEAFF. The CDR3 nucleotides are TGTGCCAGCAGCCCCCAATTGAGGGGGGCGTTGAAGACTGAAGCTTTCTTT.

V is TRBV5-1 and J is TRBJ1-2; TRBD1 agrees at 7 bases. CDR1 and CDR2 (germline): SGHRS, YFSETQ. J gave up 4 bases and V 1 base, and 4 bases lay outside the gene matches. The CDR3 has 14 amino acids. CDR3 protein: CASSLTGDRYGYTF. DNA of the CDR3: TGCGCCAGCAGCTTGACAGGGGATCGCTATGGCTACACCTTC.

A remark on this clonotype: It is unclear where the CDR3 begins or ends on the DNA, so no DNA is shown, and the CDR3 is as TCRdb lists it. CDR3 region: CASTSVSGANVLTF. The chain employs TRBV19 and TRBJ2-6. CDR1 LNHDA and CDR2 SQIVND come from the germline V gene (reference sequence). The CDR3 length is 14 residues, termini included.

This clonotype was seen many times. The chain is built from TRBV20-1 and TRBJ2-1; TRBD1 or TRBD2 may be the D gene (6 bases each). V lost 6 bases and J lost 0, with 21 bases in between. Germline V CDR1 and CDR2: DFQATT, SNEGSKA (reference sequence). The CDR3 runs 17 residues. Here the CDR3 DNA reads TGCAGTGCCGAACCCAAGGGGGGCCGAAGCTCCTACAATGAGCAGTTCTTC. Translating it yields CSAEPKGGRSSYNEQFF.

This clonotype was counted only a few times. The chain has TRBV7-2 and TRBJ2-5, with no clear D. The V end was cut by 5 bases, the J end by 5 bases, with 6 bases between. Germline CDR1 and CDR2: SGHTA and FQGNSA. The CDR3 extends over 11 amino acids. The CDR3 loop reads CASSQEETQYF. For the CDR3, the DNA is TGTGCCAGCAGCCAGGAGGAGACCCAGTACTTC.

The V call is TRBV25-1, the J call TRBJ1-1, with D uncertain. This CDR3 has 13 amino acids. Germline loops: CDR1 MGHDK, CDR2 SYGVNS. Trimming stripped 3 bases from V and 0 bases from J, with 5 bases between. DNA of the CDR3: TGTGCCAGCAGTGACAGCATGAACACTGAAGCTTTCTTT. Residues: CASSDSMNTEAFF.

J is TRBJ1-2 and V is TRBV20-1; maybe TRBD1 (5 bases). Deletions cut 6 bases from V and 1 base from J, with 12 bases between. The length of the CDR3 is 13 residues. CDR1 and CDR2 from the germline V gene are DFQATT and SNEGSKA (reference sequence). CDR3 in amino acids: CSAHLGGNYGYTF. The CDR3 DNA sequence: TGCAGTGCCCACCTTGGGGGTAACTATGGCTACACCTTC.

The chain employs TRBV11-2 and TRBJ1-1; 7 nucleotides align to TRBD1. Germline-derived CDR1 and CDR2 are SGHAT and FQNNGV. This CDR3 comprises 14 residues. V lost 5 bases, J lost 4 bases, and 7 bases stayed unmatched. CDR3 residues: CASSADRTATEAFF. In DNA form, the CDR3 reads TGTGCCAGCAGCGCGGACAGGACCGCCACTGAAGCTTTCTTT.